This T cell receptor beta chain was retrieved from a study of CD8+ T cells in alopecia areata (dated by TCRdb to about 2018). Some background on the complete study: In both human patients and the C3H/HeJ mouse model, the study applied high-throughput TCRbeta sequencing to look at T cell clonal expansion in alopecia areata. On the human side, TCRbeta sequencing was run on scalp tissue and on sorted CD4+ and CD8+ peripheral blood T cells from healthy controls and from alopecia areata patients with either patchy or totalis/universalis disease. Scalp clonality was compared across normal scalp (n=4), patchy alopecia areata scalp (n=8), and alopecia totalis/universalis scalp (n=8). The RNA source kit depended on sample type: the PAXgene miRNA kit for fixed scalp, the miRNeasy kit for PBMCs, and the RNeasy kit for mouse skin. TCRbeta CDR3 regions were amplified by immunoSEQ multiplex PCR with 35 Vbeta forward and 13 Jbeta reverse primers. Overall study results and their limits: TCR sequences shared between patients were less clear than in mice, possibly partly because of HLA diversity in the patient population. Compared with normal scalp, lesional scalp had higher clonality and more expanded CD8+ clones, particularly in alopecia totalis/universalis, a pattern that suggests antigenic drive. Unlike mouse skin, which is dominated by gammadelta T cells, normal human skin has resident alphabeta T cells that are also sequenced, and this complicates analysis of the scalp TCR repertoire.

Libraries were made using the immunoSEQ multiplex PCR assay. RNA was extracted from all samples and reverse transcribed into cDNA, which served as template for TCR sequencing. SuperScript III was used to make first-strand cDNA, primed with a 2:1 mix of oligo-dT and random hexamers. A synthetic immune receptor repertoire was used to measure amplification bias, and any remaining bias was corrected computationally. Per the original workflow: Raw reads were preprocessed to remove errors, and CDR3 was defined according to IMGT conventions as the region from the conserved cysteine to phenylalanine. Clonality was computed as 1 minus the Shannon entropy, with the entropy normalized by log2 of the number of productive unique TCRs. Whether scalp clones were CD4 or CD8 was inferred by matching scalp TCRbeta sequences against CD4 and CD8 repertoires sorted from blood. TCRdb retrieved this table from immuneACCESS and kept in-frame rearrangements only. Not all clones are present; in checked studies, unresolved V genes account for under half, and no reason is known for the remainder. The DNA gave D and trimming, while V, J and clone size come from that table. The sample includes 200,000 to 250,000 clones, with 56% observed a single time. Around 5.1% of the sample is taken by the ten largest.

The CDR3, cysteine through phenylalanine, is 15 amino acids long. Only the CDR3 part of the read is kept: 45 bases, read in frame from the first base. V loses 5 bases, J loses 0 bases, and the germline ends lie 13 bases apart. CDR1 and CDR2 (MNHEY, SVGAGI) derive from the germline V gene. Concerning this clone: Its antigen specificity is not known. No much larger clonotype is one base removed from it; base qualities were not supplied.

PBMCs were isolated by density centrifugation and stained for CD3, CD4 and CD8, after which CD4+ and CD8+ T cells were sorted on a FACSAria. Scalp biopsies and blood samples were obtained from unaffected controls. Input material: CD8+ T cells sorted from blood. This sequence originates from a human donor in good health. Rearrangement joined TRBV6-5 to TRBJ1-2; 5 matching bases give a weak D call of TRBD1. The DNA sequence is given as TGTGCCAGCAGTGTGCGGGACGAAGCTAACTATGGCTACACCTTC. This gives the protein CASSVRDEANYGYTF.